This T cell receptor beta chain is drawn from a study of T-cell memory formation after mild COVID-19. Looking at the study overall: There were largely donor-specific TCR clusters.

Notes on the study in general: Memory from before infection featured some responding clones, which suggests cross-reactive memory joined. Clones that shrank (day 15 to 85) were balanced CD4/CD8, whereas later expanders leaned CD4+.

In germline, CDR1 is KGHSH, CDR2 LQKENI. Trimming left V 2 bases short and J 1 base short, with 6 bases between. This CDR3 has 13 amino acids. At least ten counts were recorded for this clonotype. Its matching antigen is unknown. TCR alpha and TCR beta cDNA libraries carrying sample barcodes and UMIs were produced by 5'RACE using constant-segment primers. From the 5' RACE reads, TCRdb called clonotypes with MiXCR, one entry per CDR3 protein. Seen here are 30,000 to 45,000 distinct CDR3 sequences, roughly 11% observed once, and the top ten hold roughly 29%. Input material: PBMCs or a T cell subset sorted from them (not recorded which). The chain recombines TRBV18 with TRBJ2-7; D is undetermined. The origin of this receptor is a man younger than 35 who had mild COVID-19 (a few samples of this study predate the infection). Cell type and time point are not known. The CDR3: CASSPSQSYEQYV. The DNA for the CDR3 is TGTGCCAGCTCACCATCGCAATCCTACGAGCAGTACGTC.